What follows are 29 T cell receptor beta chains derived from one specimen sequenced in a study of T cell changes during pregnancy in multiple sclerosis. The protocol was immunoSEQ multiplex PCR, while the TCRdb copy is restricted to in-frame clones and leaves out a portion. The table has about 48,000 clones, approximately 85% seen once. Sequenced material: CD4+ T cells from peripheral blood mononuclear cells, taken in the second trimester of pregnancy. The receptors here all came from a female donor with multiple sclerosis, enrolled in a pregnancy study.

The genes are TRBV7-9 and TRBJ2-3; TRBD2 agrees at 9 bases. The CDR3 is made up of 14 amino acids. Germline V gene data show CDR1 as SEHNR and CDR2 as FQNEAQ (reference sequence). With V trimmed by 5 bases and J by 5 bases, 5 bases remained unmatched. The CDR3 sequence: CASSPGLARDTQYF. For the CDR3, the DNA is TGTGCCAGCAGCCCGGGACTAGCAAGAGATACGCAGTATTTT. The complete variable domain, with remaining parts taken from reference TRBV7-9 and TRBJ2-3, reads DTGVSQNPRHKITKRGQNVTFRCDPISEHNRLYWYRQTLGQGPEFLTYFQNEAQLEKSRLLSDRFSAERPKGSFSTLEIQRTEQGDSAMYLCASSPGLARDTQYFGPGTRLTVL.

Only one count was recorded for this clone. The chain uses TRBV27 and TRBJ2-1; the match to TRBD1 covers 7 bases. The germline gives CDR1 MNHEY, CDR2 SMNVEV (reference sequence). The V segment lost 5 bases and the J segment 4 bases; nucleotides outside the gene matches: 11. The CDR3 has 16 amino acids. This chain's CDR3 is CASSNPPGGSYNEQFF. The CDR3 DNA reads as TGTGCCAGCAGTAACCCACCAGGGGGAAGTTACAATGAGCAGTTCTTC.

The J gene is TRBJ2-7, the V gene TRBV20-1, with unresolved D. Per the germline V gene, CDR1 is DFQATT and CDR2 is SNEGSKA (reference sequence). CDR3 length equals 11 residues. V gave up 5 bases and J gave up 1 base, with 6 bases separating them. The CDR3 region has the DNA TGCAGTGCTTCCCCTTCCTACGAGCAGTACTTC. Protein product: CSASPSYEQYF.

V is TRBV2 and J is TRBJ1-1; D call uncertain. The V gene's germline CDR1 is SNHLY and CDR2 FYNNEI. This CDR3 comprises 11 residues. The CDR3 bases are TGTGCTAGCGGGGAGGGCACTGAAGCTTTCTTT. Translated: CASGEGTEAFF.

The V and J genes are TRBV5-4 and TRBJ2-3; TRBD2 matches at 9 bases. Germline CDR1 and CDR2: SGHNT and YYREEE (reference sequence). The CDR3 is 15 amino acids. Unmatched junction bases numbered 7, after V lost 7 bases and J lost 1 base. Written as DNA, the CDR3 is TGTGCCAGCTCTCTGGCGGGAGGGCGCACAGATACGCAGTATTTT. Translating gives CASSLAGGRTDTQYF.

V usage is TRBV5-4 and J usage is TRBJ2-3; 7 bases match TRBD1. The J segment lost 1 base and the V segment lost 7 bases, leaving 3 bases of the junction unmatched. Germline assignment: CDR1 SGHNT and CDR2 YYREEE (reference sequence). This CDR3 comprises 13 residues. The CDR3: CASRTGGTDTQYF. CDR3 nucleotides: TGTGCCAGCCGAACAGGGGGCACAGATACGCAGTATTTT. Full variable domain (rest looked up from reference TRBV5-4 and TRBJ2-3): ETGVTQSPTHLIKTRGQQVTLRCSSQSGHNTVSWYQQALGQGPQFIFQYYREEENGRGNFPPRFSGLQFPNYSSELNVNALELDDSALYLCASRTGGTDTQYFGPGTRLTVL.

The chain is built from TRBV7-2 and TRBJ2-3; 12 bases agree with TRBD2. Germline loops: CDR1 SGHTA, CDR2 FQGNSA. Trimming at V came to 5 bases and at J to 2 bases, leaving 8 bases not matched to a gene. The CDR3 runs to 17 residues. The DNA of the CDR3 is TGTGCCAGCAGCCCAGGACTAGCGGGAACTCTCACAGATACGCAGTATTTT. Amino acid sequence: CASSPGLAGTLTDTQYF.

In its sample, this clone was seen once. The V and J genes are TRBV5-5 and TRBJ1-2; D is uncertain. The germline V gene encodes CDR1 SGHKS and CDR2 YYEKEE (reference sequence). V was trimmed by 1 base and J by 3 bases, leaving 10 bases between them. The CDR3 sequence is 14 residues long. The DNA for the CDR3 is TGTGCCAGCAGCTTGAATCCGGGATACTATGGCTACACCTTC. Its protein is CASSLNPGYYGYTF.

V and J are TRBV6-5 and TRBJ2-4; 8 bases fit TRBD2. This CDR3 has 16 amino acids. Germline-derived CDR1 and CDR2 are MNHEY and SVGAGI. V gave up 2 bases and J gave up 9 bases; unmatched junction bases: 12. The CDR3, as DNA: TGTGCCAGCAGTTACACACGGGGGGGGGCCGGGGGCATTCAGTACTTC. Residues: CASSYTRGGAGGIQYF.

The V call is TRBV18, the J call TRBJ1-3, with D possibly TRBD1 on 5 matching bases. Looked up from germline, CDR1 is KGHSH and CDR2 is LQKENI. CDR3 length: 16 residues. V was clipped by 3 bases and J by 0 bases, with 12 bases between them. The CDR3 nucleotides read TGTGCCAGCTCACCGCGACAGAGCCTCTCTGGAAACACCATATATTTT. As protein: CASSPRQSLSGNTIYF.

This chain links TRBV19 with TRBJ1-5, with 8 nucleotides matching TRBD1. Germline V lookup: CDR1 LNHDA, CDR2 SQIVND (reference sequence). Trimming removed 8 bases from V and 4 bases from J; junction bases left unmatched: 10. The CDR3 runs to 15 residues. The chain's CDR3 is CASVAGQAVNQPQHF. CDR3 bases: TGTGCCAGTGTGGCGGGACAGGCGGTAAATCAGCCCCAGCATTTT.

This clone showed up just once. This chain connects TRBV30 to TRBJ1-2, with a weak D call TRBD1 (6 bases). Germline V gene sequence: CDR1 GTSNPN, CDR2 SVGIG (reference sequence). This CDR3 region has 14 residues. V shed 1 base and J shed 7 bases, with 16 bases lying between them. CDR3 amino acids: CAWSGGTGSSGYTF. The DNA for the CDR3 is TGTGCCTGGAGTGGGGGAACAGGGTCTAGTGGCTACACCTTC.

The chain joins TRBV2 to TRBJ2-7; D remains unclear. The V end lost 3 bases, the J end lost 0 bases, and 15 bases lay between the germline ends. The CDR3 has 16 residues. Looked up from germline, CDR1 is SNHLY and CDR2 is FYNNEI. The CDR3 spells CASSDLVHGYSYEQYF. CDR3 coding DNA: TGTGCCAGCAGTGATCTAGTCCATGGGTACTCCTACGAGCAGTACTTC.

V and J are TRBV19 and TRBJ2-3; possibly TRBD2 for D (5 bases). Trimming took 7 bases from V and 0 from J, leaving 20 bases between them. This CDR3 has 17 residues. The V gene's germline CDR1 is LNHDA and CDR2 SQIVND (reference sequence). CDR3 residues: CASKIGVLAGSTDTQYF. The CDR3 DNA reads TGTGCCAGTAAAATCGGCGTCCTAGCAGGAAGCACAGATACGCAGTATTTT.

The chain uses TRBV29-1 and TRBJ1-2; 8 nucleotides match TRBD1. Looked up from germline, CDR1 is SQVTM and CDR2 is ANQGSEA. The CDR3 extends over 14 amino acids. Trimming cost V 3 bases and J 7 bases; bases outside gene matches: 10. The CDR3 here is CSVDQTTGVSGYTF. CDR3 nucleotide sequence: TGCAGCGTTGATCAGACGACAGGGGTCAGTGGCTACACCTTC.

The chain employs TRBV28 and TRBJ2-1, with unresolved D. The CDR3 consists of 12 residues. V lost 2 bases and J lost 8, with 7 bases in between. CDR1 and CDR2 from the germline V gene are MDHEN and SYDVKM. CDR3 bases: TGTGCCAGCAGTTTAAACCGGTATGAGCAGTTCTTC. Translation gives CASSLNRYEQFF.

V is TRBV5-4 and J is TRBJ1-2, with 9 bases aligning to TRBD1. The CDR3 totals 16 residues. Germline V gene data show CDR1 as SGHNT and CDR2 as YYREEE (reference sequence). The trim removed 4 bases at V and 9 bases at J, leaving 16 bases unmatched. In nucleotides, the CDR3 is TGTGCCAGCAGCAAAGATTCTACCGGGACAGGGTGGAGCTACACCTTC. It translates to CASSKDSTGTGWSYTF. The variable domain in full, with the rest retrieved from reference TRBV5-4 and TRBJ1-2, is ETGVTQSPTHLIKTRGQQVTLRCSSQSGHNTVSWYQQALGQGPQFIFQYYREEENGRGNFPPRFSGLQFPNYSSELNVNALELDDSALYLCASSKDSTGTGWSYTFGSGTRLTVV.

The rearrangement uses TRBV28 and TRBJ2-5, with D perhaps TRBD2 (6 bases). The length of the CDR3 is 16 residues. Looked up from germline, CDR1 is MDHEN and CDR2 is SYDVKM. V gave up 7 bases and J gave up 1 base, with 19 bases separating them. In nucleotides, the CDR3 is TGTGCCAGCATACTTGGGGGGTCTGGGGTCCAAGAGACCCAGTACTTC. This gives the protein CASILGGSGVQETQYF. The complete variable domain, with remaining parts taken from reference TRBV28 and TRBJ2-5, reads DVKVTQSSRYLVKRTGEKVFLECVQDMDHENMFWYRQDPGLGLRLIYFSYDVKMKEKGDIPEGYSVSREKKERFSLILESASTNQTSMYLCASILGGSGVQETQYFGPGTRLLVL.

This chain uses TRBV5-1 with TRBJ2-3; D uncertain. This CDR3 comprises 14 residues. Germline loops: CDR1 SGHRS, CDR2 YFSETQ. V gave up 4 bases and J gave up 3 bases, with 12 bases separating them. This CDR3 is CASSIGPGTDTQYF. CDR3 DNA sequence: TGCGCCAGCAGCATCGGTCCCGGGACAGATACGCAGTATTTT.

This sequence joins TRBV10-2 and TRBJ2-3; 11 bases are shared with TRBD2. The CDR3 runs to 15 residues. From germline, CDR1 is WSHSY and CDR2 SAAADI. J was trimmed by 6 bases and V by 9 bases; bases with no gene match: 11. DNA for the CDR3: TGCGCCAGTTTCTCGACTAGCGGGAAGGCGGATACGCAGTATTTT. This codes for CASFSTSGKADTQYF.

This clone was counted between two and nine times. The genes are TRBV2 and TRBJ1-1; D not certain. Germline values: CDR1 SNHLY, CDR2 FYNNEI. Trimming shortened V by 8 bases and J by 1 base, and 8 bases separated the two germline ends. CDR3 length: 12 residues. In DNA form, the CDR3 reads TGTGCCAGCGGTCAGGAGAACACTGAAGCTTTCTTT. Encoded protein: CASGQENTEAFF.

V is TRBV6-5 and J is TRBJ1-2; D not resolved. The CDR3 sequence is 16 residues long. V lost 3 bases, J lost 4 bases, and 18 bases lay in between. The germline V gene has CDR1 MNHEY and CDR2 SVGAGI. CDR3 residues: CASSYLRATGSYGYTF. As DNA, the CDR3 is TGTGCCAGCAGTTATCTCCGGGCCACCGGGAGCTATGGCTACACCTTC.

The V call is TRBV29-1, the J call TRBJ1-4, with 8 bases aligning to TRBD1. This CDR3 spans 13 amino acids. The V segment lost 5 bases and the J segment 4 bases; nucleotides outside the gene matches: 3. The germline gives CDR1 SQVTM, CDR2 ANQGSEA. CDR3 sequence (DNA): TGCAGCGTTTCGGGACAGGATAATGAAAAACTGTTTTTT. As protein: CSVSGQDNEKLFF.

The genes are TRBV10-2 and TRBJ1-5; 7 positions agree with TRBD1. CDR3 length: 17 residues. Per germline, CDR1 WSHSY and CDR2 SAAADI. Trimming removed 0 bases from V and 3 bases from J; junction bases left unmatched: 8. The CDR3 protein is CASSESTTGDPNQPQHF. In DNA form, the CDR3 reads TGCGCCAGCAGTGAGTCGACTACAGGGGACCCCAATCAGCCCCAGCATTTT.

The chain joins TRBV19 to TRBJ2-7, with TRBD2 matching 14 bases. Germline loops: CDR1 LNHDA, CDR2 SQIVND (reference sequence). Trimming at V came to 5 bases and at J to 5 bases, leaving 8 bases not matched to a gene. The CDR3 length is 16 residues. CDR3: CASSLTGLAGGDEQYF. The DNA of the CDR3 is TGTGCCAGTAGTCTAACTGGACTAGCGGGAGGCGACGAGCAGTACTTC.

Regarding this clone: The sample contains more than one DNA sequence encoding this CDR3. The chain has TRBV7-2 and TRBJ1-1, with D possibly TRBD1 on 5 matching bases. V lost 6 bases and J lost 1, with 9 bases in between. Per germline, CDR1 SGHTA and CDR2 FQGNSA. The CDR3 totals 13 residues. CDR3 DNA sequence: TGTGCCAGCAGAAGGCAGGGGAACACTGAAGCTTTCTTT. Protein sequence: CASRRQGNTEAFF.

This clone was recorded only once. The rearrangement uses TRBV5-1 and TRBJ2-5; 8 positions match TRBD1. The CDR3 is made up of 15 amino acids. The germline CDR1 and CDR2 sequences are SGHRS and YFSETQ. V lost 0 bases to trimming and J lost 4 bases; unmatched junction nucleotides: 5. The CDR3 DNA follows: TGCGCCAGCAGCTTGGAGTCACAGGGGGGAGAGACCCAGTACTTC. It translates to CASSLESQGGETQYF.

This sequence joins TRBV18 and TRBJ2-3, with TRBD2 matching 7 bases. The CDR3 extends over 16 amino acids. Germline V gene sequence: CDR1 KGHSH, CDR2 LQKENI. V lost 2 bases and J lost 0; bases outside the gene matches: 5. CDR3 coding DNA: TGTGCCAGCTCACCATCGGGGGGATGGAGCACAGATACGCAGTATTTT. Residues: CASSPSGGWSTDTQYF.

The V call is TRBV5-1, the J call TRBJ2-3, with 10 positions matching TRBD1. The V and J ends lost 3 bases and 5 bases, in that order; junction bases with no gene match: 9. The CDR3 length is 16 residues. Germline V lookup: CDR1 SGHRS, CDR2 YFSETQ. CDR3 in amino acids: CASSSSGQGGGDTQYF. CDR3 DNA: TGCGCCAGCAGCTCTTCCGGACAGGGGGGTGGAGATACGCAGTATTTT.